These 20 T cell receptor beta chains were sequenced from one sample in a study of Ad26.COV2.S vaccination and SARS-CoV-2 variants. Specified treatment: about 20 received Ad26.COV2.S at low or high dose, single or two shots; about 5 received placebo; per-sample allocation not given. Collection of samples fell on day 63 after the first vaccine or placebo injection. Sequencing used immunoSEQ multiplex PCR; TCRdb keeps in-frame clones, though not all of them. The sample has roughly 270,000 clones; about 89% are singletons. The specimen was peripheral blood, collected in a trial of Ad26.COV2.S vaccine versus placebo. Receptor source: a person between 18 and 60 years old who received the Ad26.COV2.S COVID-19 vaccine or a placebo.

The V and J genes are TRBV5-4 and TRBJ2-1, with 8 nucleotides matching TRBD2. This CDR3 has 14 residues. The germline gives CDR1 SGHNT, CDR2 YYREEE (reference sequence). Trimming removed 0 bases from V and 6 bases from J; junction bases left unmatched: 2. The CDR3 DNA is TGTGCCAGCAGCTTGGGGCTAGCGGGCAATGAGCAGTTCTTC. It translates to CASSLGLAGNEQFF. The full variable domain, in which reference TRBV5-4 and TRBJ2-1 provide the parts outside the CDR3, is ETGVTQSPTHLIKTRGQQVTLRCSSQSGHNTVSWYQQALGQGPQFIFQYYREEENGRGNFPPRFSGLQFPNYSSELNVNALELDDSALYLCASSLGLAGNEQFFGPGTRLTVL.

As DNA, the CDR3 is TGTGCCAGCAGCCGTGATCGAGGGACCTACGAGCAGTACTTC. This translates into CASSRDRGTYEQYF. The J gene is TRBJ2-7, the V gene TRBV7-2; D perhaps matches TRBD2 (5 bases). The CDR3 is 14 amino acids. With 5 bases removed from V and 2 bases from J, the gap between germline ends came to 13 bases. Germline V gene sequence: CDR1 SGHTA, CDR2 FQGNSA.

The V and J genes are TRBV18 and TRBJ1-1, with 7 positions matching TRBD1. Germline CDR1 is KGHSH and CDR2 is LQKENI. The length of the CDR3 is 15 residues. V lost 6 bases and J lost 1; bases outside the gene matches: 8. CDR3 region: CASSTGQAKNTEAFF. The CDR3 DNA follows: TGTGCCAGCTCTACTGGACAGGCTAAGAACACTGAAGCTTTCTTT.

This chain joins TRBV7-7 and TRBJ2-7; 11 bases agree with TRBD2. The CDR3 runs 15 residues. J lost 5 bases, V lost 5 bases, and 8 bases had no gene match. CDR1 and CDR2 (germline): SSHAT, FNYEAQ (reference sequence). CDR3 in DNA: TGTGCCAGCAGCCCTCGGGGGACTAGCGGCGACGAGCAGTACTTC. It codes for CASSPRGTSGDEQYF.

The chain carries TRBV5-6 and TRBJ2-2, with 9 bases aligning to TRBD1. The CDR3 sequence is 13 residues long. V shed 4 bases and J 7 bases; nucleotides not matched to a gene: 2. Germline V CDR1 and CDR2: SGHDT, YYEEEE. The CDR3 nucleotides are TGTGCCAGCAGCAGACAGGGGGTCGGGGAGCTGTTTTTT. It yields the protein CASSRQGVGELFF. Drawing the rest from reference TRBV5-6 and TRBJ2-2, the complete variable domain is DAGVTQSPTHLIKTRGQQVTLRCSPKSGHDTVSWYQQALGQGPQFIFQYYEEEERQRGNFPDRFSGHQFPNYSSELNVNALLLGDSALYLCASSRQGVGELFFGEGSRLTVL.

This clone was detected a few times. The V gene is TRBV3-1 (or the pseudogene TRBV3-2), the J gene TRBJ1-6, with D possibly TRBD1 on 6 matching bases. The CDR3 spans 18 residues. V gave up 0 bases and J gave up 0 bases, with 12 bases separating them. The germline gives CDR1 LGHDT, CDR2 YNNKEL (reference sequence). The CDR3 loop reads CASSQDGGGGSYNSPLHF. The CDR3 DNA is TGTGCCAGCAGCCAAGATGGGGGGGGCGGCTCCTATAATTCACCCCTCCACTTT.

This sequence joins TRBV20-1 and TRBJ2-7; 8 nucleotides agree with TRBD2. After removal of 3 bases from V and 2 bases from J, the junction contained 9 bases not matched to a gene. Germline V CDR1 and CDR2: DFQATT, SNEGSKA (reference sequence). This CDR3 contains 15 residues. DNA for the CDR3: TGCAGTGCTAGTGGAGCGGGAGAGTCCACCTACGAGCAGTACTTC. Translating it yields CSASGAGESTYEQYF.

This clone was seen a few times. V is TRBV28 and J is TRBJ1-6; D gene ambiguous. V lost 5 bases and J lost 0, with 5 bases in between. Per the germline V gene, CDR1 is MDHEN and CDR2 is SYDVKM. CDR3 size: 14 residues. The CDR3 DNA sequence: TGTGCCAGCAGTAGGAGCTCCTATAATTCACCCCTCCACTTT. Translation: CASSRSSYNSPLHF. Combining the CDR3 with reference TRBV28 and TRBJ1-6 gives the whole variable domain DVKVTQSSRYLVKRTGEKVFLECVQDMDHENMFWYRQDPGLGLRLIYFSYDVKMKEKGDIPEGYSVSREKKERFSLILESASTNQTSMYLCASSRSSYNSPLHFGNGTRLTVT.

The chain is built from TRBV2 and TRBJ2-2; D gene unclear. V was shortened by 10 bases and J by 0 bases, with 9 bases between the two germline ends. Looked up from germline, CDR1 is SNHLY and CDR2 is FYNNEI. CDR3 length: 13 residues. CDR3 DNA: TGTGCCACCCATGGGACGAACACCGGGGAGCTGTTTTTT. It translates to CATHGTNTGELFF.

This clone was counted a single time. The chain carries TRBV7-9 and TRBJ2-7; 8 nucleotides line up with TRBD2. The CDR3 has 14 amino acids. V gave up 4 bases and J gave up 2 bases; unmatched junction bases: 4. Germline CDR1 reads SEHNR; CDR2 reads FQNEAQ (reference sequence). The CDR3, as DNA: TGTGCCAGCAGCTCGAATAGCGGGACCTACGAGCAGTACTTC. Translation gives CASSSNSGTYEQYF.

This clone was observed a few times. The CDR3 DNA reads TGTGCCAGCAGAGAACAGGCTCACTCTGGAAACACCATATATTTT. Translating gives CASREQAHSGNTIYF. V usage is TRBV7-9 and J usage is TRBJ1-3; possibly TRBD1 for D (5 bases). The CDR3 runs 15 residues. Germline assignment: CDR1 SEHNR and CDR2 FQNEAQ (reference sequence). Trimming pared 6 bases from V and 0 bases from J, leaving 12 bases between.

The chain carries TRBV10-1 and TRBJ1-1, with 9 bases matching TRBD1. There are 13 residues in the CDR3. Germline V gene sequence: CDR1 WNHNN, CDR2 SYGVQD (reference sequence). V trimming: 6 bases; J trimming: 5 bases; junction bases outside the gene matches: 4. The CDR3 region has the DNA TGCGCCAGCAGATTAGACAGGGGGACTGAAGCTTTCTTT. This encodes CASRLDRGTEAFF.

V gene TRBV6-1 combines with J gene TRBJ1-1; 8 bases are a match to TRBD1. V shed 6 bases, J shed 1 base, and the junction held 13 bases outside the gene matches. The CDR3 is 17 amino acids. Germline CDR1 reads MNHNS; CDR2 reads SASEGT. CDR3 sequence reads: CASREPLGQGENTEAFF. As DNA, the CDR3 is TGTGCCAGCAGGGAACCCCTTGGACAGGGTGAGAACACTGAAGCTTTCTTT.

V gene TRBV19 combines with J gene TRBJ2-1; 7 bases match TRBD1. V lost 5 bases and J lost 6; bases outside the gene matches: 10. CDR1 is LNHDA and CDR2 is SQIVND in the germline V gene (reference sequence). The CDR3 spans 15 residues. The CDR3 DNA follows: TGTGCCAGTAGTGCCCAGGGGGTGGTGGTCAATGAGCAGTTCTTC. Amino acids: CASSAQGVVVNEQFF.

The chain carries TRBV7-2 and TRBJ1-3; unclear D gene. The CDR3 is made up of 16 amino acids. V was pared by 6 bases and J by 4 bases, with 19 bases between. Germline lookup yields CDR1 SGHTA and CDR2 FQGNSA. The CDR3 region has the DNA TGTGCCAGCAGTAATACTTTTTGGACCGGGGGAAACACCATATATTTT. Residues: CASSNTFWTGGNTIYF.

The gene calls are TRBV28 and TRBJ2-2, with D perhaps TRBD1 or TRBD2 (7 bases each). This CDR3 comprises 16 residues. Germline lookup yields CDR1 MDHEN and CDR2 SYDVKM. Trimming removed 5 bases at V and 5 bases at J, with 18 bases between. CDR3 in DNA: TGTGCCAGCAGTCCAGGGACAGCCGGGAGGACCGGGGAGCTGTTTTTT. Amino acid sequence: CASSPGTAGRTGELFF.

This sequence joins TRBV25-1 and TRBJ2-7; no clear D. Germline V gene lookup returns CDR1 MGHDK and CDR2 SYGVNS. This CDR3 has 11 residues. V lost 3 bases and J 4 bases, leaving 4 bases between the germline ends. The CDR3 bases are TGTGCCAGCAGTGATTGGTACGAGCAGTACTTC. This codes for CASSDWYEQYF.

CDR3 DNA sequence: TGTGCCAGCAGTGACAAGGCGGGGGGCGGAAATGAGCAGTTCTTC. Its protein is CASSDKAGGGNEQFF. The gene calls are TRBV6-4 and TRBJ2-1, with 8 bases matching TRBD2. CDR1 and CDR2 from the germline V gene are MRHNA and SNTAGT. This CDR3 comprises 15 residues. With V trimmed by 2 bases and J by 7 bases, 7 bases remained unmatched.

This clone has a handful of counts. This chain links TRBV3-1 (or the pseudogene TRBV3-2) with TRBJ2-7; 11 nucleotides agree with TRBD2. The V and J ends lost 3 bases and 4 bases, in that order; junction bases with no gene match: 8. CDR3 length: 16 amino acids. Germline CDR1 is LGHDT and CDR2 is YNNKEL (reference sequence). CDR3 sequence: CASSQALAGVGYEQYF. The CDR3 nucleotides are TGTGCCAGCAGCCAGGCACTAGCGGGGGTGGGTTACGAGCAGTACTTC.

CDR3 nucleotides: TGTGCCACCAGTGACTGGACTAGCGGGGGTACAGATACGCAGTATTTT. Protein sequence: CATSDWTSGGTDTQYF. The chain couples TRBV24-1 to TRBJ2-3, with 13 nucleotides matching TRBD2. CDR3 length: 16 residues. Germline V gene lookup returns CDR1 KGHDR and CDR2 SFDVKD. The ends lost 4 bases at V and 3 bases at J; junction bases unmatched: 3.